This T cell receptor (beta chain) was recorded in a study of blood T cell repertoires in COVID-19. As for the study in general: The origin of the acute and convalescent COVID-19 samples was the United States, Italy and Spain. PBMCs, B-cell-depleted T cells, or T cells were the source of the cDNA or gDNA that made up the material.

CDR3 length equals 16 residues. Germline V gene lookup returns CDR1 GTSNPN and CDR2 SVGIG (reference sequence). V shed 0 bases and J 0 bases; nucleotides not matched to a gene: 6. Per the authors' pipeline: Cell counts per sample came from amplifying reference gene primers. Profiling relied on immunoSEQ multiplex PCR, and the TCRdb table lists in-frame clones only, not all of them. V, J and clone size reflect that table, while D and trimming were determined from the DNA. The table has roughly 200,000 clones, roughly 86% seen once. V and J are TRBV30 and TRBJ1-2; 8 positions agree with TRBD1. Sequences were obtained from peripheral blood. This clonotype was obtained from a man aged 18 to 35 with active or convalescent COVID-19. CDR3 sequence: CAWSVRGTGPNYGYTF. CDR3 in DNA: TGTGCCTGGAGTGTACGTGGGACAGGTCCTAACTATGGCTACACCTTC.